This T cell receptor (beta chain) came from a study of CD8+ T cells in alopecia areata. Reverse transcription of extracted RNA yielded cDNA, which provided the sequencing template. The data were produced by immunoSEQ multiplex PCR, yet TCRdb's version contains in-frame clones alone and is incomplete. The table shows over 90,000 clones, with 65% to 90% occurring only once. Of note for this clone: Its antigen is as yet unknown.

Per the germline V gene, CDR1 is SQVTM and CDR2 is ANQGSEA. The CDR3 contains 12 residues. Study observations and caveats: Tissue-resident alphabeta T cells belonging to normal skin likewise get sequenced within scalp specimens. Lesional tissue from the scalp (especially in alopecia totalis/universalis) showed higher clonality than normal scalp.

This sample's treatment: oral pan-JAK inhibitor, 5-10 mg twice daily. Researchers picked out CD4+ and CD8+ T cells from PBMCs by sorting. The chain combines TRBV29-1 with TRBJ2-2, with 8 bases identical to TRBD1. The sequence was collected from a human donor with alopecia areata. The source was CD8+ T cells sorted from blood, collected at roughly week 30, from a patient treated with tofacitinib. CDR3 protein: CLTGVNTGELFF. CDR3 nucleotides: TGCCTGACAGGGGTCAACACCGGGGAGCTGTTTTTT.